The rows below give T cell receptor beta chains drawn from one sample of a study of shared T cell receptors in the human thymus. Some clones are missing from TCRdb's copy, which holds only in-frame ones; the method was immunoSEQ multiplex PCR. The repertoire consists of approximately 400,000 clones, with roughly 94% occurring once and the leading ten covering approximately 0.02%. Sequencing used thymocytes. These receptors were obtained from a human donor. The CDR3 runs from the conserved cysteine through the conserved F or W. D genes are given only for firm matches. Clone size is not always given. Where it is, it says once, few, many or a class for expanded clones.

.	.	TRBV21-1	TRBJ2-3	TGTGCCAGCAGCAAAGGAGAGGTCAGGGGGGATACGCAGTATTTT	CASSKGEVRGDTQYF
.	TRBD2	TRBV11-2	TRBJ2-1	TGTGCCAGCAGCCGACTAGCTCGTGAGCAGTTCTTC	CASSRLAREQFF
.	.	TRBV28	TRBJ1-1	TGTGCCAGCAGCCCCAACGAGACTCTCACTGAAGCTTTCTTT	CASSPNETLTEAFF
.	.	TRBV5-6	TRBJ2-3	TGTGCCAGCAGCTTCCCTCTTGGAGGAATCTTGGTAGGCACAGATACGCAGTATTTT	CASSFPLGGILVGTDTQYF
.	TRBD2	TRBV4-1	TRBJ2-7	TGCGCCAGCAGCCAAGTGGATAGCGGGAGATCAGGCTACGAGCAGTACTTC	CASSQVDSGRSGYEQYF
.	TRBD2	TRBV4-3	TRBJ2-2	TGCGCCAGCAGCCAAGGGACTAGCGGGACCGGGGAGCTGTTTTTT	CASSQGTSGTGELFF
.	.	TRBV6-1	TRBJ1-4	TGTGCCAGCAGTGAACAGTCAACTAATGAAAAACTGTTTTTT	CASSEQSTNEKLFF
once	.	TRBV6-5	TRBJ2-1	TGTGCCAGCAGTCCGGACCGAATAAAGTACAATGAGCAGTTCTTC	CASSPDRIKYNEQFF
.	.	TRBV30	TRBJ2-7	TGTGCTGCGACCCCCCCCTGTCGAGACGAGCAGTACTTC	CAATPPCRDEQYF
.	.	TRBV11-3	TRBJ2-5	TGTGCCAGCAGCTTAGATAAGAGTGACGGGGAGACCCAGTACTTC	CASSLDKSDGETQYF
.	.	TRBV19	TRBJ2-7	TGTGCCAGTAGTAACAGGGCGACTTACGAGCAGTACTTC	CASSNRATYEQYF
.	.	TRBV25-1	TRBJ1-5	TGTGCCAGCAGTGACAGCCGTAGAAGCAATCAGCCCCAGCATTTT	CASSDSRRSNQPQHF
.	TRBD2	TRBV4-3	TRBJ2-7	TGCGCCAGCAGCCAAAAGACTAGCGGGAGATACGAGCAGTACTTC	CASSQKTSGRYEQYF
.	.	TRBV27	TRBJ1-1	TGTGCCAGCGACCGTTTTTTTCATCGGGACGATAAAATGAACACTGAAGCTTTCTTT	CASDRFFHRDDKMNTEAFF
.	TRBD2	TRBV19	TRBJ2-3	TGTGCCAGTAGACTAGCGGGAGTGGGATCGACAGATACGCAGTATTTT	CASRLAGVGSTDTQYF
.	TRBD1	TRBV5-1	TRBJ1-1	TGCGCCAGCTGTAGGACAGGGGGCCCTGCTGAAGCTTTCTTT	CASCRTGGPAEAFF
once	TRBD1	TRBV4-3	TRBJ1-1	TGCGCCAGCAGCCAAGATTTCGCGGGACAGGCAACTAAGAACACTGAAGCTTTCTTT	CASSQDFAGQATKNTEAFF
.	.	TRBV19	TRBJ2-1	TGTGCCAGTAGGCCGGGAGAGGGCCTCCTGGGTTCCTACAATGAGCAGTTCTTC	CASRPGEGLLGSYNEQFF
.	.	TRBV5-1	TRBJ2-7	TGCGCCAGCAGCTTGGCCGAGGTCGCAGACTTGTACGAGCAGTACTTC	CASSLAEVADLYEQYF
.	.	TRBV11-2	TRBJ2-1	TGTGCCAGCAGCTTAGTCCCGGGACTCCATGTTTGTGAGCAGTTCTTC	CASSLVPGLHVCEQFF
.	.	TRBV7-6	TRBJ1-1	TGTGCCAGCAGGCAGCCTGGGAAGGAGGAAGCTTTCTTT	CASRQPGKEEAFF
once	TRBD1	TRBV19	TRBJ1-2	TGTGCCAGTAGTATAGCCCTTGGGGACAGGGGAGACTATGGCTACACCTTC	CASSIALGDRGDYGYTF
.	.	TRBV28	TRBJ2-1	TGTGCCAGCAGTTTTCTTGGGTCACCACGCTCCTACAATGAGCAGTTCTTC	CASSFLGSPRSYNEQFF
.	TRBD2	TRBV30	TRBJ2-1	TGTGCCTGGAGTGTTAGGTCTCTAGCGGGGGGACCCTACAATGAGCAGTTCTTC	CAWSVRSLAGGPYNEQFF
.	.	TRBV5-8	TRBJ2-5	TGTGCCAGCAGCTTGGGGTCTTTCGGGAACCCCCAAGAGACCCAGTACTTC	CASSLGSFGNPQETQYF
.	.	TRBV30	TRBJ2-6	TGTGCCTGGAGTGGCCGACAGGAGGCCTCTGGGGCCAACGTCCTGACTTTC	CAWSGRQEASGANVLTF
.	.	TRBV28	TRBJ2-7	TGTGCCAGCAGCTCCTACACCCCGGACTTCACGGGAGAGCAGTACTTC	CASSSYTPDFTGEQYF
.	.	TRBV30	TRBJ1-3	TGTGCCTGGAGTGAGGGCTACTCTGGAAACACCATATATTTT	CAWSEGYSGNTIYF
.	.	TRBV19	TRBJ2-1	TGTGCCAGTAGTAAAGGCCCCTACAATGAGCAGTTCTTC	CASSKGPYNEQFF
.	.	TRBV5-6	TRBJ2-7	TGTGCCAGCAGCGAAGGGGGCTACGAGCAGTACTTC	CASSEGGYEQYF
.	.	TRBV7-2	TRBJ1-2	TGTGCCAGCAGCCCCAATAGGGGACCTAAAGGCTACACCTTC	CASSPNRGPKGYTF
.	.	TRBV28	TRBJ2-3	TGTGCCAGCAGTTTACGGAGGAATCCCGTGGGGGATACGCAGTATTTT	CASSLRRNPVGDTQYF
.	.	TRBV6-5	TRBJ2-5	TGTGCCAGCAGAGAAACAGTGTACCAAGAGACCCAGTACTTC	CASRETVYQETQYF
.	.	TRBV27	TRBJ2-7	TGTGCCAGCAGTTTAAGGCCGAGCTCCTACGAGCAGTACTTC	CASSLRPSSYEQYF
.	TRBD1	TRBV19	TRBJ1-1	TGTGCCAGTAGTATAGGGGGACAGGGGGCCAGATTTAACTTTTACACTGAAGCTTTCTTT	CASSIGGQGARFNFYTEAFF
.	.	TRBV7-6	TRBJ2-5	TGTGCCAGCGGGGGACCCCCAGGATCCTTTGGGGAGACCCAGTACTTC	CASGGPPGSFGETQYF
.	.	TRBV14	TRBJ1-2	TGTGCCAGCAGCCACTCCTGGCCGGGAGAGTCTCCATATGGCTACACCTTC	CASSHSWPGESPYGYTF
.	TRBD2	TRBV11-2	TRBJ2-2	TGTGCCAGCAGCGAGACTAGCGTGGGCACCGGGGAGCTGTTTTTT	CASSETSVGTGELFF
.	TRBD2	TRBV11-3	TRBJ2-1	TGTGCCAGCAGCTTAGGGGTTAGCGGGAGTTCCTACAATGAGCAGTTCTTC	CASSLGVSGSSYNEQFF
.	.	TRBV2	TRBJ2-7	TGTGCCAGCAACGTAGAAACAGGGCCCTCCTACGAGCAGTACTTC	CASNVETGPSYEQYF
.	TRBD1	TRBV11-2	TRBJ1-1	TGTGCCAGCAGCCCCGGACAGGGGAGAAGGAACACTGAAGCTTTCTTT	CASSPGQGRRNTEAFF
.	TRBD2	TRBV7-2	TRBJ2-7	TGTGCCAGCAGCTTAAACCGACTAGCGGGAGGTCGCTACGAGCAGTACTTC	CASSLNRLAGGRYEQYF
.	TRBD2	TRBV11-2	TRBJ2-6	TGTGCCAGTCCGGGGGGACCCTCTGGGGCCAACGTCCTGACTTTC	CASPGGPSGANVLTF
.	TRBD1	TRBV2	TRBJ2-7	TGTGCCAGCAGTGAAATTAGACAGGGGGTATGGGAGCAGTACTTC	CASSEIRQGVWEQYF
.	TRBD2	TRBV27	TRBJ2-3	TGTGCCAGCAGTTCCGTTGGACTAGCGGGACCTAGCACAGATACGCAGTATTTT	CASSSVGLAGPSTDTQYF